Below, one T cell receptor beta chain is given with its context. This clonotype was seen at least ten times. Which antigen it targets is not known. Base qualities are not at hand, and no much larger clone is one base apart. These data originate in a study of T-cell memory formation after mild COVID-19 (dated by TCRdb to the early 2020s). Background on the whole study: Most TCR sequence clusters were specific to one of the two donors. Longitudinal TCRalpha and TCRbeta repertoire sequencing tracked T-cell clones expanding and contracting after mild COVID-19 in a couple of donors. Two young, previously healthy adult volunteers, one female and one male, were included in the cohort. The paper's findings and limits, for the study overall: Clones contracting from day 15 to 85 had balanced CD4/CD8 phenotypes, while a second wave expanding from day 15 to 37 was biased towards CD4+. Only two mild cases were covered in the study, and larger cohorts including severe cases with pre-infection samples were considered necessary. Contracting CD4+ clones turned up mainly in the CM and EM memory subsets, whereas EMRA was where CD8+ clones were enriched. Some responding clones were found in pre-infection memory, which suggests that pre-existing cross-reactive memory T cells took part in the SARS-CoV-2 response. SARS-CoV-2 specificity of the second-wave clones peaking on day 37 was not confirmed.

TCRdb shows the sequencer as Illumina NovaSeq 6000. Using 5'RACE with constant-segment primers, TCRalpha and TCRbeta cDNA libraries were constructed, with sample barcodes and unique molecular identifiers added in the process. RNA was extracted from every sample with Trizol reagent. Libraries were amplified in two PCR steps, with a second sample barcode and Illumina TruSeq adapters added in the second step. Libraries were sequenced on an Illumina NovaSeq with 2 x 150 bp paired-end reads. Regarding the original processing steps: Reads were demultiplexed and collapsed into UMI-guided consensus sequences with migec v1.2.7. Using mixcr v2.1.11, UMI consensuses were aligned to TRA and TRB V and J templates and then assembled into clonotypes. A clonotype was counted as expanded or contracted only when both edgeR and NoisET called the clonotype significant, with the noise models trained on biological replicates. For edgeR calls, the cutoffs were a false discovery rate-adjusted p below 0.01 and a log2 fold-change threshold of 1. As an exploratory analysis of dynamics, max-normalized trajectories of the 1000 most abundant clonotypes were examined with PCA combined with hierarchical clustering. Separately sequenced CD4+ and CD8+ repertoires were used to assign a CD4 or CD8 phenotype to each responding clone. The public reads were quality trimmed at Q25 with fastp and then assembled into clones with MiXCR by TCRdb, keeping productive beta chains. Every distinct CDR3 protein forms one entry, paired with its most common genes and DNA. The V and J calls come from TCRdb's annotation, not from the publication. The sample table holds some 490,000 distinct CDR3 sequences, of which over 15% were seen once. The ten largest clones take up approximately 13% of the sample.

CDR1 and CDR2 (SGHRS, YFSETQ) derive from the germline V gene. Trimming removed 3 bases from V and 4 bases from J; the gene matches leave 3 bases unexplained. The CDR3 holds 13 amino acids from the cysteine to the phenylalanine. Kept here is only the CDR3 DNA, which spans 39 bases and is read in frame from base 1. Ficoll-Paque density gradient centrifugation was used to isolate PBMCs. Specimen: PBMCs or a T cell subset sorted from them (not recorded which). This TCR was sampled from an adult woman who had mild COVID-19 (a few samples of this study predate the infection). The sample titles of this study are shuffled in the database, so cell type and time point are left out; the donor was told from shared clones. The chain was built from TRBV5-1 and TRBJ1-1, and TRBD1 aligns with 7 junction nucleotides. The CDR3 has the sequence CASSSQGSTEAFF. The nucleotide sequence is TGCGCCAGCAGCTCACAGGGGAGCACTGAAGCTTTCTTT.